This passage covers 22 T cell receptor beta chains from one sample sequenced in a study of read filtering for tumor transcriptome and immune sequencing. The library was built from about 370 ng RNA with molecular barcoded adaptors for alpha/delta and beta/gamma chains. TCRdb re-called the reads with MiXCR, one entry per CDR3 protein. The table lists roughly 68,000 distinct CDR3 sequences, approximately 13% of them singletons. Sequencing input: a population of CD138-negative cells sorted from bone marrow. Source of these receptors: a donor aged 40 or older with multiple myeloma.

The table lists this clonotype with many counts. The V call is TRBV11-2, the J call TRBJ1-4; 10 bases are a match to TRBD1. V shed 6 bases, J shed 7 bases, and the junction held 8 bases outside the gene matches. The CDR3 runs to 15 residues. Germline CDR1 reads SGHAT; CDR2 reads FQNNGV. The CDR3 loop reads CASRPSGTGAEKLFF. The CDR3 bases are TGTGCCAGCAGGCCAAGTGGGACAGGGGCTGAAAAACTGTTTTTT. Using reference TRBV11-2 and TRBJ1-4 for the parts outside the CDR3, the full variable domain is EAGVAQSPRYKIIEKRQSVAFWCNPISGHATLYWYQQILGQGPKLLIQFQNNGVVDDSQLPKDRFSAERLKGVDSTLKIQPAKLEDSAVYLCASRPSGTGAEKLFFGSGTQLSVL.

As for this clonotype: It may be a read error: a sequence one base away is much more abundant. The rearrangement joins TRBV3-1 to TRBJ2-7; D may be TRBD1 (5 bases). The CDR3 has 14 amino acids. Germline-derived CDR1 and CDR2 are LGHDT and YNNKEL (reference sequence). The CDR3 sequence: CASSWASGYYEQYF. CDR3 DNA sequence: TGTGCCAGCAGCTGGGCCTCAGGGTACTACGAGCAGTACTTT.

In the case of this clonotype: This likely reflects a read error, since a far larger clone is one base away. The CDR3 here is CSASGGGAKDSPLHF. Written as DNA, the CDR3 is TGCAGTGCTAGCGGCGGGGGCGCTAAGGATTCACCCCTCCACTTT. This chain uses TRBV20-1 with TRBJ1-1; a weak D match, TRBD1 (6 bases). The J call is in doubt because the DNA end fits TRBJ1-6 better. Germline CDR1 and CDR2: DFQATT and SNEGSKA (reference sequence). The CDR3 is 15 amino acids.

The chain links TRBV20-1 to TRBJ2-7, with a tentative D call TRBD2 (6 bases). The CDR3 extends over 14 amino acids. The germline V and J ends were trimmed by 6 bases and 3 bases, with 18 bases remaining between them. Germline V CDR1 and CDR2: DFQATT, SNEGSKA (reference sequence). CDR3 loop: CSALVAGILYEQYF. The CDR3, as DNA: TGCAGTGCCCTAGTGGCGGGGATTCTCTACGAGCAGTACTTC.

This clonotype has a count of ten or more. V is TRBV20-1 and J is TRBJ1-1; D unclear. The germline V gene has CDR1 DFQATT and CDR2 SNEGSKA (reference sequence). The CDR3 loop spans 13 amino acids. V was cut by 4 bases and J by 1 base, with 10 bases left in between. The CDR3: CSAITGSNTEAFF. The DNA of the CDR3 is TGCAGTGCTATTACTGGATCGAACACTGAAGCTTTCTTT.

Worth noting for this clonotype: This may be a read error, as it is one base from a much larger clone. The V call is TRBV29-1, the J call TRBJ2-5, with TRBD1 matching over 10 bases. The germline V gene encodes CDR1 SQVTM and CDR2 ANQGSEA. CDR3 length equals 15 residues. CDR3 DNA sequence: TGCAGCGTTGAACCGGGACAGGGGAGACAAGAGACCCTGTACTTC. It specifies CSVEPGQGRQETLYF.

V gene TRBV5-1 combines with J gene TRBJ1-5; D might be TRBD1 (6 bases). CDR3 size: 16 residues. Germline values: CDR1 SGHRS, CDR2 YFSETQ. With 4 bases removed from V and 6 bases from J, the gap between germline ends came to 20 bases. The CDR3 reads CASSAGTTRDGQPQHF. CDR3 DNA: TGCGCCAGCAGCGCAGGGACAACCCGAGATGGTCAGCCCCAGCATTTT.

This clonotype was recorded many times. The gene calls are TRBV20-1 and TRBJ2-4; 8 bases fit TRBD2. The CDR3 has 16 residues. CDR1 DFQATT and CDR2 SNEGSKA come from the germline V gene (reference sequence). Trimming at V came to 1 base and at J to 0 bases, leaving 5 bases not matched to a gene. The CDR3 DNA is TGCAGTGCTAGAGTGGCGCTAGCGGGAGCCAAAAACATTCAGTACTTC. Protein sequence: CSARVALAGAKNIQYF.

This clonotype was observed at least ten times. The chain carries TRBV30 and TRBJ2-7, with TRBD1 as a possible D gene (5 bases). The CDR3 is 13 amino acids. V was trimmed by 5 bases and J by 1 base, leaving 12 bases between them. Germline CDR1 and CDR2: GTSNPN and SVGIG (reference sequence). The CDR3 here is CAWADRASYEQYF. In DNA form, the CDR3 reads TGTGCCTGGGCAGACAGAGCATCCTACGAGCAGTACTTC.

This clonotype was seen a few times. The CDR3 does not end in the conserved phenylalanine or tryptophan, so this is likely a read error. V and J are TRBV9 and TRBJ1-6; D is undetermined. The V gene lost 8 bases and the J gene lost 11 bases, with 14 bases spanning the gap. From germline, CDR1 is SGDLS and CDR2 YYNGEE. The CDR3 contains 12 residues. The CDR3 nucleotides are TGTGCCAGTGGAGCCTCTCATACACCCCTCCACGTT. Translating gives CASGASHTPLHV.

This clonotype has at least ten counts. The chain links TRBV12-3 or TRBV12-4 to TRBJ2-3; TRBD2 is a possible D gene (6 bases). With 6 bases removed from V and 3 bases from J, the gap between germline ends came to 16 bases. CDR3 size: 15 residues. The CDR3 reads CASSPDRGKTDTQYF. CDR3 nucleotide sequence: TGTGCCAGCAGCCCTGACCGGGGGAAAACAGATACGCAGTATTTT.

This clonotype showed up just a few times. The chain recombines TRBV20-1 with TRBJ2-7, with 9 bases fitting TRBD2. Looked up from germline, CDR1 is DFQATT and CDR2 is SNEGSKA (reference sequence). Trimming at V came to 3 bases and at J to 1 base, leaving 4 bases not matched to a gene. CDR3 length: 14 residues. Written as DNA, the CDR3 is TGCAGTGCTAGTGCGCTAGCGGGATCCTACGAGCAGTACTTC. Residues: CSASALAGSYEQYF.

At least ten counts were recorded for this clonotype. This sequence joins TRBV7-9 and TRBJ2-1; no definite D call. Germline CDR1 SEHNR, CDR2 FQNEAQ (reference sequence). Trimming left V 1 base short and J 0 bases short, with 10 bases between. The CDR3 runs 16 residues. CDR3 nucleotide sequence: TGTGCCAGCAGCTTAGATCCCCGGAGCTCCTACAATGAGCAGTTCTTC. As protein: CASSLDPRSSYNEQFF.

In its sample, this clonotype was seen a few times. The V call is TRBV9, the J call TRBJ2-2, with 9 bases that match TRBD2. The germline V gene has CDR1 SGDLS and CDR2 YYNGEE. V lost 4 bases and J lost 3; bases outside the gene matches: 4. This CDR3 spans 15 amino acids. The chain's CDR3 is CASSFRTSDTGELFF. The CDR3, as DNA: TGTGCCAGCAGCTTTCGGACTAGCGACACCGGGGAGCTGTTTTTT. The whole variable domain, remainder taken from reference TRBV9 and TRBJ2-2, is DSGVTQTPKHLITATGQRVTLRCSPRSGDLSVYWYQQSLDQGLQFLIQYYNGEERAKGNILERFSAQQFPDLHSELNLSSLELGDSALYFCASSFRTSDTGELFFGEGSRLTVL.

This clonotype occurred many times. The V and J genes are TRBV18 and TRBJ1-5, with TRBD1 matching over 9 bases. CDR1 KGHSH and CDR2 LQKENI come from the germline V gene. CDR3 size: 14 residues. J gave up 5 bases and V 1 base, and 0 bases lay outside the gene matches. For the CDR3, the DNA is TGTGCCAGCTCACCACGGGACAGGGATCAGCCCCAGCATTTT. It yields the protein CASSPRDRDQPQHF.

This clonotype was detected many times. CDR3 nucleotide sequence: TGTGCCAGCAGCGCCGCGGGGGGAGATTACGAGCAGTACTTC. Encoded protein: CASSAAGGDYEQYF. The rearrangement links TRBV7-9 to TRBJ2-7; TRBD2 matches 8 bases. The length of the CDR3 is 14 residues. Germline loops: CDR1 SEHNR, CDR2 FQNEAQ (reference sequence). Trimming took 5 bases from V and 4 from J; bases not matched to a gene: 7.

This clonotype was counted many times. This chain connects TRBV20-1 to TRBJ2-7; weak D call: TRBD2 (5 bases). V lost 4 bases and J 1 base, leaving 14 bases between the germline ends. Germline-derived CDR1 and CDR2 are DFQATT and SNEGSKA (reference sequence). The CDR3 has 14 residues. The CDR3 region is CSANPAETSYEQYF. Here the CDR3 DNA reads TGCAGTGCTAACCCAGCGGAAACGTCCTACGAGCAGTACTTC.

This clonotype was seen at least ten times. For the CDR3, the DNA is TGCAGTGCTAGAGTAGGCCGACCCTATGGCTACACCTTC. This encodes CSARVGRPYGYTF. This rearrangement joins TRBV20-1 to TRBJ1-2, with unresolved D. This CDR3 region has 13 residues. Germline loops: CDR1 DFQATT, CDR2 SNEGSKA (reference sequence). V gave up 1 base and J gave up 4 bases, with 10 bases separating them.

This clonotype was found many times. The chain is built from TRBV28 and TRBJ2-7; 8 bases align to TRBD1. Trimming took 3 bases from V and 4 from J; bases not matched to a gene: 8. CDR1 and CDR2 (germline): MDHEN, SYDVKM. The CDR3 runs to 15 residues. CDR3 sequence reads: CASSLGGDRGYEQYF. The CDR3 region has the DNA TGTGCCAGCAGTTTGGGGGGAGACAGGGGTTACGAGCAGTACTTC.

The J gene is TRBJ2-1, the V gene TRBV7-6; 7 bases line up with TRBD1. The germline V gene encodes CDR1 SGHVS and CDR2 FNYEAQ. Trimming at V came to 5 bases and at J to 7 bases, leaving 8 bases not matched to a gene. The CDR3 spans 14 residues. The CDR3 DNA reads as TGTGCCAGCAGCGTGGGGGACAGAAAAAATGAGCAGTTCTTC. Its protein is CASSVGDRKNEQFF.

This clonotype was seen repeatedly, ten times or more. The chain employs TRBV7-9 and TRBJ1-5; tentatively, D is TRBD1 (5 bases). The CDR3 loop spans 12 amino acids. V lost 5 bases and J 5 bases, leaving 7 bases between the germline ends. Germline V lookup: CDR1 SEHNR, CDR2 FQNEAQ (reference sequence). CDR3 region: CASSGTDQPQHF. The CDR3 DNA reads TGTGCCAGCAGCGGGACCGATCAGCCCCAGCATTTT.

For this clonotype: Just one base apart from a much larger clone, this may be a read error. The DNA for the CDR3 is TGTGCCATCAGTGAAGGGAGGGACAGGAGCATTCAGTACTTC. As protein: CAISEGRDRSIQYF. The chain recombines TRBV10-3 with TRBJ2-4; D is possibly TRBD1 (8 bases). Germline assignment: CDR1 ENHRY and CDR2 SYGVKD. Trimming left V 3 bases short and J 9 bases short, with 15 bases between. The CDR3 has 14 amino acids.